The TCR beta chain under discussion was sequenced for a study of blood T cell repertoires in COVID-19. Whole-study context: COVID-19 samples, acute and convalescent, were from the United States, Italy and Spain. Sources were T cells, B-cell-depleted T cells, or PBMCs; the material itself was cDNA or gDNA.

Original processing methods: By means of reference gene primer amplification, nucleated cell counts were estimated. This table comes from immunoSEQ multiplex PCR, and its TCRdb copy is limited to in-frame clones, with some not included. From that table come the V and J calls and clone size; the DNA was used to work out D and trimming. The sample has about 150,000 clones, roughly 80% seen once. This CDR3 is built from 15 residues. CDR1 is LNHDA and CDR2 is SQIVND in the germline V gene (reference sequence). V trimming: 6 bases; J trimming: 7 bases; junction bases outside the gene matches: 11. The sequenced sample consisted of peripheral blood. The clonotype comes from a man aged 50 to 60 with acute or convalescent COVID-19. The V gene is TRBV19, the J gene TRBJ2-5; TRBD1 aligns across 10 bases. Written as DNA, the CDR3 is TGTGCCAGTAGCGGGGGACAGGGGCCCTTTGGGACCCAGTACTTC. Its protein product is CASSGGQGPFGTQYF.